This TCR beta chain came from a study of cytomegalovirus exposure and HLA in healthy donors. The study, taken as a whole, reports: Reports showed the classifier diagnosing cytomegalovirus status with high specificity and sensitivity. The study labeled roughly 160 TCR beta chains cytomegalovirus-associated.

As regards this clone: The antigen remains undetermined.

CDR1 is SGDLS, CDR2 YYNGEE, per germline. The CDR3 runs 17 residues. J lost 7 bases, V lost 2 bases, and 13 bases had no gene match. The primer mix had 60 Vbeta and 13 Jbeta primers. The data were produced by immunoSEQ multiplex PCR, yet TCRdb's version contains in-frame clones alone and is incomplete. Seen here are 200,000 or so clones, 70% to 85% observed once, and the top ten hold 0.098%. The rearrangement uses TRBV9 and TRBJ2-2; 8 nucleotides agree with TRBD2. This receptor was obtained from a boy aged 2-15 years in good health and CMV-seronegative. The specimen was PBMCs. CDR3 nucleotide sequence: TGTGCCAGCAGCGTCTCAGTCGGGGGGGCCAGTGGCGGGGAGCTGTTTTTT. Translated: CASSVSVGGASGGELFF.